This T cell receptor (beta chain) was profiled in a study of shared clonotypes between healthy human individuals. Broader study findings: Investigators expected sequencing depth to affect clonotype sharing among donors. As a rule, naive subsets had a larger estimated richness than memory subsets.

As for this clone: Its antigen is unknown. Other nucleotide sequences in the sample specify the same CDR3.

With 0 bases clipped from V and 7 bases from J, the junction kept 5 bases outside the gene matches. CDR1 SGHTA and CDR2 FQGNSA come from the germline V gene. The CDR3 spans 14 residues. The protocol was immunoSEQ multiplex PCR, while the TCRdb copy is restricted to in-frame clones and leaves out a portion. The data contain some 980,000 clones, 76% of them singletons. The receptor comes from a man younger than 35 in good health. Input material: memory CD4+ T cells sorted from blood. As for subset: CD45RA-negative fraction. The chain employs TRBV7-2 and TRBJ2-7; TRBD2 agrees at 8 bases. CDR3 protein: CASSLAGGLDEQYF. For the CDR3, the DNA is TGTGCCAGCAGCTTAGCGGGGGGACTAGATGAGCAGTACTTC.